The 5 T cell receptor beta chains reported below all come from one sample, sequenced in a study of blood T cell repertoires in COVID-19. The table came from immunoSEQ multiplex PCR; TCRdb's copy has only in-frame clones and leaves some out. Of fewer than 500,000 clones listed, 80% to 90% are singletons. Sequenced material: PBMCs or T cells enriched from blood (not recorded which). Source of these receptors: a man aged 25 to 40 who had recovered from COVID-19.

The rearrangement links TRBV12-5 to TRBJ1-2, with D tentatively TRBD1 (5 bases). Germline CDR1 reads LGHNT; CDR2 reads FRNRAP. Trimming took off 0 bases at V and 4 bases at J, with 15 bases between the two ends. CDR3 length equals 16 residues. CDR3 DNA sequence: TGTGCTAGTGGTTTGGTAGAGTTGAGACAGCCCTATGGCTACACCTTC. It is translated as CASGLVELRQPYGYTF.

The chain combines TRBV4-2 with TRBJ1-1, with D hard to call. CDR3 length: 14 amino acids. V dropped 2 bases and J dropped 2 bases, with 9 bases sitting between them. The germline CDR1 and CDR2 sequences are LGHNA and YNFKEQ. CDR3 region: CASSQSGSNTEAFF. CDR3 bases: TGTGCCAGCAGCCAATCGGGATCCAACACTGAAGCTTTCTTT.

This chain uses TRBV6-5 with TRBJ1-3; 7 positions agree with TRBD1. There are 14 residues in the CDR3. With 8 bases clipped from V and 0 bases from J, the junction kept 4 bases outside the gene matches. The germline CDR1 and CDR2 sequences are MNHEY and SVGAGI. CDR3 protein: CASGQANSGNTIYF. CDR3 bases: TGTGCCAGCGGACAGGCCAACTCTGGAAACACCATATATTTT.

V usage is TRBV7-6 and J usage is TRBJ2-5; tentatively, D is TRBD1 (5 bases). The V end was cut by 0 bases, the J end by 9 bases, with 17 bases between. CDR1 SGHVS and CDR2 FNYEAQ come from the germline V gene. This CDR3 has 15 amino acids. Written as DNA, the CDR3 is TGTGCCAGCAGCTTAGCGCAACAGGACGCACGGGCCCAGTACTTC. Encoded protein: CASSLAQQDARAQYF.

With respect to this clone: This specimen includes other DNA sequences encoding the same CDR3. The gene calls are TRBV19 and TRBJ1-5, with D possibly TRBD1 on 5 matching bases. The length of the CDR3 is 13 residues. The germline V gene encodes CDR1 LNHDA and CDR2 SQIVND (reference sequence). The V end lost 11 bases, the J end lost 5 bases, and 16 bases lay between the germline ends. The CDR3 DNA follows: TGTGCCTCATCCATCCAGGGTGATCAGCCCCAGCATTTT. Its translation: CASSIQGDQPQHF.